Listed below are T cell receptor beta chains from one sample, sequenced in a study of T cells in Graves' hyperthyroidism and ophthalmopathy. A single record per CDR3 protein comes from TCRdb applying MiXCR to the multiplex PCR reads. The repertoire has 500,000 or so distinct CDR3 sequences, over 15% of them found once; the top ten carry around 17%. The material sequenced was blood. All receptors derive from a woman younger than 35 with Graves' ophthalmopathy. Both conserved end residues are part of each CDR3. The order of the fields is CDR3 length, J gene, clone size, D gene, V gene, CDR3 DNA, CDR3 protein. A D gene is named only where the DNA matches it firmly. Clone size is stated in some rows and not others, as once, few, many or a class when expanded.

cdr3_length: 12
j_call: TRBJ2-3
clone_size: many
d_call: .
v_call: TRBV6-6
cdr3_nt: TGTGCCAGCAGTTACAACGGAGATACGCAGTATTTT
cdr3_aa: CASSYNGDTQYF

cdr3_length: 16
j_call: TRBJ2-1
clone_size: many
d_call: .
v_call: TRBV2
cdr3_nt: TGTGCCAGCAGAAAGGGGACCAAAAACTCATACAATGAGCAGTTCTTC
cdr3_aa: CASRKGTKNSYNEQFF

cdr3_length: 13
j_call: TRBJ1-2
clone_size: many
d_call: .
v_call: TRBV2
cdr3_nt: TGTGCCAGCAGCCCCGAGACTCGTGATGGCTACACCTTC
cdr3_aa: CASSPETRDGYTF

cdr3_length: 15
j_call: TRBJ2-7
clone_size: .
d_call: TRBD1
v_call: TRBV5-1
cdr3_nt: TGCGCCAGCAGCTTGGACCAGGGACAGGGCTACGAGCAGTACTTC
cdr3_aa: CASSLDQGQGYEQYF

cdr3_length: 15
j_call: TRBJ2-5
clone_size: .
d_call: TRBD1
v_call: TRBV4-1
cdr3_nt: TGCGCCAGCAGCGCCGAGGACAGGGCACAAGAGACCCAGTACTTC
cdr3_aa: CASSAEDRAQETQYF

cdr3_length: 12
j_call: TRBJ1-3
clone_size: many
d_call: .
v_call: TRBV28
cdr3_nt: TGTGCCAGCCTCAACTCTGGAAACACCATATATTTT
cdr3_aa: CASLNSGNTIYF

cdr3_length: 18
j_call: TRBJ2-6
clone_size: .
d_call: .
v_call: TRBV6-4
cdr3_nt: TGTGCCAGCAGTGACTCCCCAGGGGGGAACTCTGGGGCCAACGTCCTGACTTTC
cdr3_aa: CASSDSPGGNSGANVLTF

cdr3_length: 17
j_call: TRBJ2-1
clone_size: many
d_call: TRBD2
v_call: TRBV2
cdr3_nt: TGTGCCAGCAGTGAAGCGCTTGGGCTAGCGGGGAGGAATGAGCAGTTCTTC
cdr3_aa: CASSEALGLAGRNEQFF

cdr3_length: 13
j_call: TRBJ2-7
clone_size: few
d_call: .
v_call: TRBV14
cdr3_nt: TGTGCCAGCAGCCCCGGAGGATACTACGAGCAGTACTTC
cdr3_aa: CASSPGGYYEQYF

cdr3_length: 19
j_call: TRBJ2-1
clone_size: few
d_call: TRBD2
v_call: TRBV5-6
cdr3_nt: TGTGCCAGCAGTCTACCCGGGACTAGCGGGGGGGCCACGTACAATGAGCAGTTCTTC
cdr3_aa: CASSLPGTSGGATYNEQFF

cdr3_length: 16
j_call: TRBJ1-5
clone_size: .
d_call: .
v_call: TRBV19
cdr3_nt: TGTGCCAGTAGTATAGACGGCTTGAGTAGCAATCAGCCCCAGCATTTT
cdr3_aa: CASSIDGLSSNQPQHF

cdr3_length: 13
j_call: TRBJ2-1
clone_size: many
d_call: .
v_call: TRBV24-1
cdr3_nt: TGTGCCACCAGTGATTCAGACCACAATGAGCAGTTCTTC
cdr3_aa: CATSDSDHNEQFF

cdr3_length: 20
j_call: TRBJ2-2
clone_size: .
d_call: TRBD2
v_call: TRBV7-3
cdr3_nt: TGTGCCAGCAGCCCCCTCGGGGGTGGACTAGCGGGAGGCTTCACCGGGGAGCTGTTTTTT
cdr3_aa: CASSPLGGGLAGGFTGELFF

cdr3_length: 14
j_call: TRBJ2-7
clone_size: many
d_call: .
v_call: TRBV27
cdr3_nt: TGTGCCAGCAGTTTCGGCCTAGACGTCTACGAGCAGTACTTC
cdr3_aa: CASSFGLDVYEQYF

cdr3_length: 13
j_call: TRBJ1-2
clone_size: many
d_call: TRBD1
v_call: TRBV7-8
cdr3_nt: TGTGCCAGCAGCATGACAGGGCGTAGTGGCTACACCTTC
cdr3_aa: CASSMTGRSGYTF

cdr3_length: 17
j_call: TRBJ2-5
clone_size: many
d_call: .
v_call: TRBV2
cdr3_nt: TGTGCCAGCAGTGGAGGTCGAGGACCAATAATCCAAGAGACCCAGTACTTC
cdr3_aa: CASSGGRGPIIQETQYF

cdr3_length: 15
j_call: TRBJ1-5
clone_size: few
d_call: .
v_call: TRBV20-1
cdr3_nt: TGCAGTGCTAGCCCTCCTCTGGGGGCCAATCAGCCCCAGCATTTT
cdr3_aa: CSASPPLGANQPQHF

cdr3_length: 15
j_call: TRBJ1-4
clone_size: few
d_call: TRBD1
v_call: TRBV6-1
cdr3_nt: TGTGCCAGCAGTGGAAACAGGGGGCGGTCTGAAAAACTGTTTTTT
cdr3_aa: CASSGNRGRSEKLFF

cdr3_length: 16
j_call: TRBJ1-6
clone_size: few
d_call: .
v_call: TRBV19
cdr3_nt: TGTGCCAGTAGTATAAGAGGGACGGAGCATAATTCACCCCTCCACTTT
cdr3_aa: CASSIRGTEHNSPLHF

cdr3_length: 16
j_call: TRBJ2-3
clone_size: many
d_call: .
v_call: TRBV6-5
cdr3_nt: TGTGCCAGCAGTTACTCTTGGGATACTAGCACAGATACGCAGTATTTT
cdr3_aa: CASSYSWDTSTDTQYF

cdr3_length: 15
j_call: TRBJ2-1
clone_size: many
d_call: TRBD2
v_call: TRBV6-1
cdr3_nt: TGTGCCAGCAGTACAGCGGGAGGGCCCTACAATGAGCAGTTCTTC
cdr3_aa: CASSTAGGPYNEQFF

cdr3_length: 14
j_call: TRBJ2-5
clone_size: many
d_call: .
v_call: TRBV28
cdr3_nt: TGTGCCAGCAGTTTAGCTTACTCCTCAGAGACCCAGTACTTC
cdr3_aa: CASSLAYSSETQYF